The 10 T cell receptor beta chains below all came from one sample that was sequenced in a study of CD4 T cells in relation to SARS-CoV-2 and coronaviruses. Unexposed donor CD4+ T cells date from about 2011-2018, before the COVID-19 pandemic. After roughly 9 days of culture, CD4+ T cells were isolated. No antigens are known for them. Produced via immunoSEQ multiplex PCR; TCRdb's table is partial and in-frame only. The sample lists around 25,000 clones; around 76% were seen once. Sequencing was done on a sample of CD4+ T cells from PBMCs, cultured in vitro. The receptors here all came from a human donor in good health.

V is TRBV5-1 and J is TRBJ2-1, with 8 bases matching TRBD2. The germline V gene encodes CDR1 SGHRS and CDR2 YFSETQ. The CDR3 length is 15 residues. V gave up 4 bases and J gave up 0 bases; unmatched junction bases: 3. The CDR3, as DNA: TGCGCCAGCAGCCGGACTAGCTTCTCCTACAATGAGCAGTTCTTC. This sequence encodes CASSRTSFSYNEQFF.

This CDR3 is CASSSGVTGELFF. The CDR3 nucleotides read TGTGCCAGCAGTTCAGGGGTTACCGGGGAGCTGTTTTTT. The rearrangement links TRBV6-5 to TRBJ2-2; maybe TRBD1 (6 bases). The CDR3 consists of 13 residues. In germline, CDR1 is MNHEY, CDR2 SVGAGI. Trimming took off 4 bases at V and 5 bases at J, with 8 bases between the two ends.

The V gene is TRBV6-4, the J gene TRBJ2-7; maybe TRBD2 (6 bases). The germline V gene encodes CDR1 MRHNA and CDR2 SNTAGT. There are 17 residues in the CDR3. Trimming shortened V by 2 bases and J by 12 bases, and 29 bases separated the two germline ends. CDR3 residues: CASSDHLMTRPGRWGYF. The CDR3 DNA is TGTGCCAGCAGTGACCACCTGATGACTAGACCTGGCCGGTGGGGGTACTTC.

This chain links TRBV5-1 with TRBJ2-2; D is perhaps TRBD2 (6 bases). The CDR3 has 15 amino acids. Trimming removed 4 bases at V and 4 bases at J, with 14 bases between. Germline lookup yields CDR1 SGHRS and CDR2 YFSETQ. In nucleotides, the CDR3 is TGCGCCAGCAGCCACGCGGGACGAAGCACCGGGGAGCTGTTTTTT. Translated: CASSHAGRSTGELFF.

This clone was counted between two and nine times. This chain uses TRBV18 with TRBJ2-7; 8 positions match TRBD2. From germline, CDR1 is KGHSH and CDR2 LQKENI. The length of the CDR3 is 16 residues. Trimming removed 3 bases from V and 11 bases from J; junction bases left unmatched: 18. The CDR3 sequence: CASSPRGVAGGQFKYF. For the CDR3, the DNA is TGTGCCAGCTCACCCCGCGGGGTTGCGGGAGGCCAGTTCAAGTACTTC.

This rearrangement joins TRBV6-5 to TRBJ1-1; D possibly corresponds to TRBD1 (6 bases). Germline V gene lookup returns CDR1 MNHEY and CDR2 SVGAGI. The CDR3 has 14 amino acids. With 6 bases removed from V and 5 bases from J, the gap between germline ends came to 16 bases. Here the CDR3 reads CASRTWGQGTEAFF. CDR3 coding DNA: TGTGCCAGCAGAACGTGGGGGCAGGGGACTGAAGCTTTCTTT.

The chain combines TRBV25-1 with TRBJ2-2; 8 nucleotides agree with TRBD2. Germline values: CDR1 MGHDK, CDR2 SYGVNS. CDR3 length equals 16 residues. With 3 bases clipped from V and 5 bases from J, the junction kept 8 bases outside the gene matches. As DNA, the CDR3 is TGTGCCAGCAGTGAGGCGTTTAGCGGGATTACCGGGGAGCTGTTTTTT. Amino acids: CASSEAFSGITGELFF.

CDR3 bases: TGTGCCAGCAGCCCGGAACCGGGACGGAACACTGAAGCTTTCTTT. This sequence encodes CASSPEPGRNTEAFF. The genes are TRBV7-3 and TRBJ1-1; D possibly corresponds to TRBD1 (5 bases). The CDR3 contains 15 residues. The ends were cut back, 5 bases at V and 1 base at J, with 14 bases in the middle. From germline, CDR1 is SGHTA and CDR2 FQGTGA.

V gene TRBV7-7 combines with J gene TRBJ2-1, with TRBD2 matching over 11 bases. V lost 4 bases and J lost 6; bases outside the gene matches: 5. Germline V CDR1 and CDR2: SSHAT, FNYEAQ (reference sequence). The CDR3 extends over 15 amino acids. Here the CDR3 reads CASSSGTSGFNEQFF. The DNA of the CDR3 is TGTGCCAGCAGCTCCGGGACTAGCGGCTTCAATGAGCAGTTCTTC. Full variable domain (remainder filled in from reference TRBV7-7 and TRBJ2-1): GAGVSQSPRYKVTKRGQDVTLRCDPISSHATLYWYQQALGQGPEFLTYFNYEAQPDKSGLPSDRFSAERPEGSISTLTIQRTEQRDSAMYRCASSSGTSGFNEQFFGPGTRLTVL.

V gene TRBV5-1 combines with J gene TRBJ1-2, with D possibly matching TRBD1 (5 bases). The germline V and J ends were trimmed by 6 bases and 6 bases, with 24 bases remaining between them. This CDR3 spans 16 amino acids. The germline V gene has CDR1 SGHRS and CDR2 YFSETQ. CDR3 region: CASTLGRLSGGDGYTF. The CDR3 DNA sequence: TGCGCCAGCACCCTTGGACGCCTATCTGGGGGAGATGGCTACACCTTC.